The 5 T cell receptor beta chains presented below share a single source sample, sequenced in a study of vaccination effects on CD4 cells after COVID-19. Expansion with viral peptide pools was applied to antigen-specific CD4+ T cells by the ViraFEST assay prior to sequencing. A roughly 10-day culture period preceded the isolation of CD4+ T cells. Nucleocapsid antibodies stayed negative before and after vaccination, showing no earlier SARS-CoV-2 infection. These receptors' antigens are unknown. Repertoires were generated with immunoSEQ multiplex PCR, while TCRdb's copy carries only in-frame clones and drops some. The sample contains about 43,000 clones, roughly 79% of which appear only once. The source was CD4+ T cells from PBMCs cultured with SARS-CoV-2 spike peptides, collected before COVID-19 vaccination. Receptor source: a human donor who received a COVID-19 vaccine.

The V gene is TRBV3-1 (or the pseudogene TRBV3-2), the J gene TRBJ2-2, with TRBD2 identical over 12 bases. The length of the CDR3 is 17 residues. CDR1 is LGHDT, CDR2 YNNKEL, per germline (reference sequence). V lost 4 bases, J lost 0 bases, and 3 bases stayed unmatched. Written as DNA, the CDR3 is TGTGCCAGCAGCCCGACTAGCGGGGGCTCGAACACCGGGGAGCTGTTTTTT. It yields the protein CASSPTSGGSNTGELFF.

The chain has TRBV5-1 and TRBJ2-5, with 8 bases fitting TRBD1. CDR1 SGHRS and CDR2 YFSETQ come from the germline V gene. The CDR3 has 14 residues. The junction had 1 base not matched to a gene; V was cut back by 2 bases and J by 1 base. In DNA form, the CDR3 reads TGCGCCAGCAGCTTCGGACAGGGCCAAGAGACCCAGTACTTC. Residues: CASSFGQGQETQYF.

This chain uses TRBV10-1 with TRBJ1-2, with D perhaps TRBD1 (6 bases). Germline lookup yields CDR1 WNHNN and CDR2 SYGVQD (reference sequence). Trimming removed 3 bases at V and 4 bases at J, with 12 bases between. The CDR3 extends over 14 amino acids. The CDR3 loop is CASSEFEGVYGYTF. In DNA, the CDR3 is TGCGCCAGCAGTGAATTCGAGGGGGTCTATGGCTACACCTTC.

This chain uses TRBV2 with TRBJ2-7, with a tentative D call TRBD1 (6 bases). The germline V gene has CDR1 SNHLY and CDR2 FYNNEI. CDR3 size: 13 residues. The ends were cut back, 6 bases at V and 6 bases at J, with 15 bases in the middle. The DNA of the CDR3 is TGTGCCAGCAGGGTGGACAGCCAAACCGAGCAGTACGTC. Its translation is CASRVDSQTEQYV.

This clone was counted once. This rearrangement joins TRBV12-5 to TRBJ1-5; maybe TRBD1 (5 bases). CDR1 is LGHNT and CDR2 is FRNRAP in the germline V gene. The CDR3 has 19 amino acids. Trimming took off 2 bases at V and 4 bases at J, with 24 bases between the two ends. The CDR3: CASGLTPDGTFGGNQPQHF. CDR3 DNA sequence: TGTGCTAGTGGTTTGACTCCTGATGGGACGTTCGGCGGGAATCAGCCCCAGCATTTT.